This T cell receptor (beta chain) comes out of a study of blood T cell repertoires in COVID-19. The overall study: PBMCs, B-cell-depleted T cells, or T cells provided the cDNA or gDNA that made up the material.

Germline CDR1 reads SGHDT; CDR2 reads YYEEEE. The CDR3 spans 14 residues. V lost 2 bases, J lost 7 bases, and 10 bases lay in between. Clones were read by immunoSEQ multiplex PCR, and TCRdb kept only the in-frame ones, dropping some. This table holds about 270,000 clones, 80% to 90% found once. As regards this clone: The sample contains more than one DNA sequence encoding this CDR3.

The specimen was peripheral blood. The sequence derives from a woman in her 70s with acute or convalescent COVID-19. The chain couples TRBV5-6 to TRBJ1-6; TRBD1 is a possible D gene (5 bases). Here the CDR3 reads CASSLYRGNSPLHF. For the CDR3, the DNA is TGTGCCAGCAGCTTATACCGGGGGAATTCACCCCTCCACTTT.